One T cell receptor beta chain is described in this entry. Its antigen is not known. This CDR3 contains 15 residues. The V and J ends lost 4 bases and 9 bases, in that order; junction bases with no gene match: 9. Germline values: CDR1 MNHNS, CDR2 SASEGT. This sample was taken from a study of CD8 T cells in ankylosing spondylitis. Study results and limitations: The authors reported significant enrichment of disease-linked clones in matched ankylosing spondylitis synovial fluid. About 8 highly homologous variants made up a TCR beta motif, and this motif appeared characteristic of ankylosing spondylitis blood. Earlier work had already found some motif variants in reactive arthritis synovial fluid and blood.

Quantitative molecular-barcoded 5'-RACE generated the TCR beta libraries. MiXCR was run by TCRdb on the 5' RACE reads, yielding one entry per CDR3 protein. The data contain about 400,000 distinct CDR3 sequences, about a fifth of them singletons. The sequence derives from a male donor with ankylosing spondylitis. J is TRBJ2-1 and V is TRBV6-1; 10 positions match TRBD1. Sequencing input: blood, either unsorted or a sorted T cell fraction (not recorded which). This chain's CDR3 is CASSGQGAARGEQFF. The CDR3, as DNA: TGTGCCAGCAGTGGACAGGGGGCGGCCCGTGGTGAGCAGTTCTTC.